This T cell receptor beta chain came from a study of shared clonotypes between healthy human individuals. The study drew all its donors from Caucasian adults living in Nashville, Tennessee. Germline CDR1 reads SEHNR; CDR2 reads FQNEAQ (reference sequence). V shed 0 bases and J 4 bases; nucleotides not matched to a gene: 0. The CDR3 spans 14 residues. Authors' methods: In the immunoSEQ data, sequences were junction-only and lacked quality scores, so filtering differed. Using immunoSEQ multiplex PCR, the repertoire was profiled, and TCRdb retains in-frame clones only, with some absent. That table furnishes V, J and clone size, whereas the DNA furnished D and trimming. Among 300,000 to 400,000 clones listed, over 65% were seen once.

The clonotype comes from a man aged 25-40 years in good health. Input material: memory CD4+ T cells sorted from blood. Subset given: CD45RA-negative fraction. The chain couples TRBV7-9 to TRBJ2-3, with 8 bases matching TRBD2. The CDR3 DNA follows: TGTGCCAGCAGCTTAGCAGCGGGGGCAGATACGCAGTATTTT. Translation: CASSLAAGADTQYF.